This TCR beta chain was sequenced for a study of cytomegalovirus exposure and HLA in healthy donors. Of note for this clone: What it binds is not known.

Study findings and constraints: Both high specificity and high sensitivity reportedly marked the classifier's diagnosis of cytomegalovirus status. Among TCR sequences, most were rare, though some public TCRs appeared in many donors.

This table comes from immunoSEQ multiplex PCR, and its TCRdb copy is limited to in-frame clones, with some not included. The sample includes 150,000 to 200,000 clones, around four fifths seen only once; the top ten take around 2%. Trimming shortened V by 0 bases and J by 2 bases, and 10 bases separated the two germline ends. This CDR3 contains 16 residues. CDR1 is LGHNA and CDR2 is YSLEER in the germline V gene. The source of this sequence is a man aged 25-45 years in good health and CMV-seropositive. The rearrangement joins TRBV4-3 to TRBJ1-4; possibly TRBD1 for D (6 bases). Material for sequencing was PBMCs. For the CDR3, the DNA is TGCGCCAGCAGCCAAGATCCACAGGGTACTAATGAAAAACTGTTTTTT. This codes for CASSQDPQGTNEKLFF.